The rows below give T cell receptor beta chains drawn from one sample of a study of PD-1 blockade in classical Hodgkin lymphoma. Profiling relied on immunoSEQ multiplex PCR, and the TCRdb table lists in-frame clones only, not all of them. The sample lists 30,000 to 45,000 clones; about 91% were seen once. The source was peripheral blood mononuclear cells (PBMCs), collected before the second cycle of nivolumab. These receptors all come from a human donor with classical Hodgkin lymphoma. The CDR3 runs from the conserved cysteine through the conserved F or W. Each record gives: V gene, clone size, J gene, D gene, CDR3 DNA, CDR3 protein. A D gene is named only where the DNA matches it firmly. The size field is filled for only some rows; it gives once, few, many or a size class.

TRBV5-1	NA	TRBJ2-5	NA	TGCGCCAGCAGCTTGGGTGCTGACGGGAACGGGAGAGAGACCCAGTACTTC	CASSLGADGNGRETQYF
TRBV19	NA	TRBJ1-4	NA	TGTGCCAGTTCGATTGGGGGTGGGGAAAAACTGTTTTTT	CASSIGGGEKLFF
TRBV28	NA	TRBJ1-2	NA	TGTGCCAGCAGGACGGATTTGGGAGGCCTGCGCTATGGCTACACCTTC	CASRTDLGGLRYGYTF
TRBV10-1	NA	TRBJ2-7	NA	TGCGCCAGCAGTGATCAGGTCCAGGGTAGGACCCACGAGCAGTACTTC	CASSDQVQGRTHEQYF
TRBV7-3	once	TRBJ2-3	TRBD1	TGTGCCAGCAGCTTAGGGCACATCGGGACAGTACCCACAGATACGCAGTATTTT	CASSLGHIGTVPTDTQYF
TRBV18	NA	TRBJ2-2	TRBD2	TGTGCCAGCCCTCGGTCTAGCGGGAACACCGGGGAGCTGTTTTTT	CASPRSSGNTGELFF
TRBV6-1	NA	TRBJ1-3	NA	TGTGCCAGCAGTGAAGCGCGTAGAGGCTACTCTGGAAACACCATATATTTT	CASSEARRGYSGNTIYF
TRBV19	NA	TRBJ1-1	TRBD1	TGTGCCAGTCGAACAGGGGTGGGGTTCATTGGGTCTGAAGCTTTCTTT	CASRTGVGFIGSEAFF
TRBV28	NA	TRBJ2-1	TRBD2	TGTGCCAGCAGTTCCTTCCTAGCGGGAGCTCCCTACAATGAGCAGTTCTTC	CASSSFLAGAPYNEQFF
TRBV30	NA	TRBJ2-7	NA	TGTGCCTGGACGTATCAGGGCTATGAGCAGTACTTC	CAWTYQGYEQYF
TRBV2	NA	TRBJ1-6	TRBD1	TGTGCCAGCAGTGAAACAGGGGGTGCCGAGCCCCTCCACTTT	CASSETGGAEPLHF
TRBV10-1	NA	TRBJ2-5	NA	TGCGCCAGCAGTGATGGTAGCGGACAAGAGACCCAGTACTTC	CASSDGSGQETQYF
TRBV11-3	few	TRBJ2-7	NA	TGTGCCAGCAGCTTAGTCGGGGGATACGAGCAGTACTTC	CASSLVGGYEQYF
TRBV10-3	NA	TRBJ2-1	TRBD1	TGTGCCATCAGATCGACAGGGAGTGGAAGCTTAGACAATGAGCAGTTCTTC	CAIRSTGSGSLDNEQFF
TRBV2	NA	TRBJ1-3	NA	TGTGCCAGCAGTGTCCCGCCCTGGCAGGGCGAGGACACCATATATTTT	CASSVPPWQGEDTIYF
TRBV18	NA	TRBJ1-1	NA	TGTGCCAGCTCACCACCGGCAGGGGCGGGTGTATTTGGAGGCACTGAAGCTTTCTTT	CASSPPAGAGVFGGTEAFF
TRBV11-3	NA	TRBJ2-5	NA	TGTGCCAGCAGCTTCCTAGCAGGGGAGACCCAGTACTTC	CASSFLAGETQYF
TRBV5-1	NA	TRBJ1-1	NA	TGCGCCAGCAGCTCCATAGGGGGATCATTGAACACTGAAGCTTTCTTT	CASSSIGGSLNTEAFF
TRBV11-3	NA	TRBJ1-1	TRBD1	TGTGCCAGCAGCACCCGGGACAGGGGTAACACTGAAGCTTTCTTT	CASSTRDRGNTEAFF
TRBV7-2	NA	TRBJ1-2	NA	TGTGCCAGCAGCCTTAGTATAGGTGGCTACACCTTC	CASSLSIGGYTF
TRBV15	NA	TRBJ1-1	NA	TGTGCCACCAGCAGGCTGAACACTGAAGCTTTCTTT	CATSRLNTEAFF
TRBV7-9	NA	TRBJ2-2	TRBD1	TGTGCCAGCACCCCGGGACAGCCCACCGGGGAGCTGTTTTTT	CASTPGQPTGELFF
TRBV6-4	NA	TRBJ2-1	TRBD1	TGTGCCAGCAGTGACGCCGACAGGGGTGGAAATGAGCAGTTCTTC	CASSDADRGGNEQFF
TRBV9	NA	TRBJ2-1	TRBD2	TGTGCCAGCAGCGTGAGACTAGCGGACAATGAGCAGTTCTTC	CASSVRLADNEQFF
TRBV5-1	medium-sized	TRBJ1-2	NA	TGCGCCAGCTTTGGAGCTGAGTTTCATGGCTACACCTTC	CASFGAEFHGYTF
TRBV27	NA	TRBJ2-1	NA	TGTGCCAGCAACCTGGGTAGCAGGTCCTACAATGAGCAGTTCTTC	CASNLGSRSYNEQFF
TRBV6-6	once	TRBJ2-1	NA	TGTGCCAGCAGTTCTAGCGCTGAGCAGTTCTTC	CASSSSAEQFF
TRBV5-1	NA	TRBJ2-2	NA	TGCGCCAGCAGCCCGGACTGGTTTGGTGCGAGAGACGGGGAGCTGTTTTTT	CASSPDWFGARDGELFF
TRBV4-2	NA	TRBJ2-3	NA	TGTGCCAGCAGCCAAGATCGTTTTTCGGATACGCAGTATTTT	CASSQDRFSDTQYF
TRBV7-9	NA	TRBJ2-7	NA	TGTGCCAGCAGCTCGAACCGTGGAGATTACGAGCAGTACTTC	CASSSNRGDYEQYF
TRBV25-1	NA	TRBJ2-1	NA	TGTGCCAGCATGAGGAATGAGCAGTTCTTC	CASMRNEQFF
TRBV18	once	TRBJ1-2	NA	TGTGCCAGCTCACCACCGCACGGGACTAACTATGGCTACACCTTC	CASSPPHGTNYGYTF
TRBV13	NA	TRBJ2-1	NA	TGTGCCAGCAGCCCGGTGGGGATCAACAATGAGCAGTTCTTC	CASSPVGINNEQFF
TRBV27	NA	TRBJ2-7	NA	TGTGCCAGCAGAATCAACTTGAACTACGAGCAGTACTTC	CASRINLNYEQYF
TRBV6-1	NA	TRBJ1-2	TRBD1	TGTGCCAGCAGTGAACCCGGACAGGGGACCCATGGCTACACCTTC	CASSEPGQGTHGYTF
TRBV7-8	NA	TRBJ2-7	NA	TGTGCCAGCAGCTACTCCGGGACAACCTACGAGCAGTACTTC	CASSYSGTTYEQYF
TRBV11-2	NA	TRBJ2-7	TRBD2	TGTGCCAGCAGCTTCGCCGGGACTAGCGGGATAGGAGACGAGCAGTACTTC	CASSFAGTSGIGDEQYF
TRBV5-1	NA	TRBJ1-2	NA	TGCGCCAGCAGCTGGAACGAGCTCTATGGCTACACCTTC	CASSWNELYGYTF
TRBV9	once	TRBJ2-2	TRBD2	TGTGCCAGCAGCGTAGAGGCTAGCGGATACACCGGGGAGCTGTTTTTT	CASSVEASGYTGELFF